Sequencing of this TCR beta chain was carried out in a study of blood T cell repertoires in COVID-19. About the research overall: Whether acute or convalescent, the COVID-19 samples came from the United States, Italy and Spain.

The table lists this clone with a count of one. Sequencing was performed with immunoSEQ multiplex PCR; in TCRdb, only in-frame clones are kept and a portion is missing. The sample carries about 73,000 clones, 77% recorded once. The specimen was peripheral blood. This clonotype was obtained from a man between 65 and 85 years old with COVID-19, enrolled during active disease.

CDR3 nucleotides: TGTGCCAGCAGTGAATCCGGAGAGAACACTGAAGCTTTCTTT. It codes for CASSESGENTEAFF. The rearrangement joins TRBV25-1 to TRBJ1-1; D gene unclear. There are 14 residues in the CDR3. Trimming took 1 base from V and 1 from J, leaving 7 bases between them. CDR1 and CDR2 (germline): MGHDK, SYGVNS.